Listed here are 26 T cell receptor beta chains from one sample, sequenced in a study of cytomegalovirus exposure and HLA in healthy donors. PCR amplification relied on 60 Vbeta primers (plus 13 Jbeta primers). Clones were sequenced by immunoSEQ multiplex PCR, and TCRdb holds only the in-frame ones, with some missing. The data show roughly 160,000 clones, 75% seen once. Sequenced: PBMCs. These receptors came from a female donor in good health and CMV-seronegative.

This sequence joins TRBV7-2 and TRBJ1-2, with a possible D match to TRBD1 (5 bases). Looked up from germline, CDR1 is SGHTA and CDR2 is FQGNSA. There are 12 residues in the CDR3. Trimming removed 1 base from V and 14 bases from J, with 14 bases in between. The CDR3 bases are TGTGCCAGCAGCTTAGAGGGACGGGGGGATACCTTC. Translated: CASSLEGRGDTF.

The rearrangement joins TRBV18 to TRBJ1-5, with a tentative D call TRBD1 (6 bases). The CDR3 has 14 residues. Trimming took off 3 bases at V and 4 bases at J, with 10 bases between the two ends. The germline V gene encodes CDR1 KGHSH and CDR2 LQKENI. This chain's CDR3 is CASSPGQRNQPQHF. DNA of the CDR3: TGTGCCAGCTCACCCGGACAGCGGAATCAGCCCCAGCATTTT.

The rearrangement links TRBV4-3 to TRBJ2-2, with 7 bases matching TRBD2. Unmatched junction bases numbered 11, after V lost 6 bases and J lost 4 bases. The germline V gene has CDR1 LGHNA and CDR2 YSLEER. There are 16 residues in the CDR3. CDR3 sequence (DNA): TGCGCCAGCAGTCAACCGGGACTATCGGGCACCGGGGAGCTGTTTTTT. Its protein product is CASSQPGLSGTGELFF.

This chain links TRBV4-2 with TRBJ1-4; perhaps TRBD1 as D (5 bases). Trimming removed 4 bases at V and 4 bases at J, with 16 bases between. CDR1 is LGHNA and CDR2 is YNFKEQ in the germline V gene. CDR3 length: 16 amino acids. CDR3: CASSPLFRAFNEKLFF. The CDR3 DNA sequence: TGTGCCAGCAGCCCTCTATTCAGGGCCTTTAATGAAAAACTGTTTTTT.

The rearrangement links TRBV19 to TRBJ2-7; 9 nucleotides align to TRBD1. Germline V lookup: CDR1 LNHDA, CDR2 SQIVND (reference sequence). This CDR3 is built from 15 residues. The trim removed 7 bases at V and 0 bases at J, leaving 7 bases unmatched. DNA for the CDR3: TGTGCCAGTACACCCGGGACAGGGTACTCCTACGAGCAGTACTTC. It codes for CASTPGTGYSYEQYF.

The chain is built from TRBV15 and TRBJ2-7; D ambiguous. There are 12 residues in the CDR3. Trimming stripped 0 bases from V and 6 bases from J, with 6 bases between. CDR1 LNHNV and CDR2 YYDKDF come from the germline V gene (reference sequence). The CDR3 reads CATSRDSGEQYF. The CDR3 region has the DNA TGTGCCACCAGCAGAGATTCGGGCGAGCAGTACTTC.

The CDR3 DNA sequence: TGTGCCAGCAGCTTGGATAGCGGGAGAGGCTACGAGCAGTACTTC. Translating gives CASSLDSGRGYEQYF. The V gene is TRBV11-3, the J gene TRBJ2-7; 9 bases fit TRBD2. Germline V gives CDR1 SGHNT, CDR2 YENEEA. With 3 bases clipped from V and 3 bases from J, the junction kept 6 bases outside the gene matches. The length of the CDR3 is 15 residues.

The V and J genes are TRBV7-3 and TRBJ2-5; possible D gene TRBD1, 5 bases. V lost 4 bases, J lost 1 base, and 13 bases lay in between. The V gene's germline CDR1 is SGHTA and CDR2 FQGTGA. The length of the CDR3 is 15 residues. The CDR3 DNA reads TGTGCCAGCAGCTCCTGGGGCGGCGGCCAAGAGACCCAGTACTTC. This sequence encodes CASSSWGGGQETQYF.

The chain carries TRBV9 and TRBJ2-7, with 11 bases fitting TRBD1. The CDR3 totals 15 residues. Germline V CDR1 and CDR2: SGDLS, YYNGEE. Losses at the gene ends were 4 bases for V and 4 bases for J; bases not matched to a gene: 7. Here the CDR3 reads CASSPTGTGGYEQYF. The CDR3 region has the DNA TGTGCCAGCAGCCCGACTGGGACAGGGGGATACGAGCAGTACTTC.

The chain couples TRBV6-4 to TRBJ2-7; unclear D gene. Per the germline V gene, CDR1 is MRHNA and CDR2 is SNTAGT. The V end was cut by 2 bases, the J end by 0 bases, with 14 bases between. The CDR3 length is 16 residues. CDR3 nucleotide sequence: TGTGCCAGCAGTGACCTCTACAGAATGAGCTCCTACGAGCAGTACTTC. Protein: CASSDLYRMSSYEQYF.

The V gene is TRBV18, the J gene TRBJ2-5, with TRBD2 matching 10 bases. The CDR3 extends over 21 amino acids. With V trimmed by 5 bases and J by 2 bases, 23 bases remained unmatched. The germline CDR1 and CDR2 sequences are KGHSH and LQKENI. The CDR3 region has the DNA TGTGCCAGCTCATCCCGTAATCCTAGCGGGGGCCTGCTCGGAGGTCAAGAGACCCAGTACTTC. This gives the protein CASSSRNPSGGLLGGQETQYF.

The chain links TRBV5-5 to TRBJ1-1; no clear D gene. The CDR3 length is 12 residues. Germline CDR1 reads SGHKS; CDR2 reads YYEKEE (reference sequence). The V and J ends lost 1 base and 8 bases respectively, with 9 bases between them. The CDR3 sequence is CASSLLGEEAFF. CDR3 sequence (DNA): TGTGCCAGCAGCTTGTTGGGAGAAGAAGCTTTCTTT.

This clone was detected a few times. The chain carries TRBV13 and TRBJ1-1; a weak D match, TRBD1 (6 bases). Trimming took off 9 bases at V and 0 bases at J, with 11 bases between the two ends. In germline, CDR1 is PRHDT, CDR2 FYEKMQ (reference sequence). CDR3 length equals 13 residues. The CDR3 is CASKQGMNTEAFF. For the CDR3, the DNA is TGTGCCAGTAAGCAGGGGATGAACACTGAAGCTTTCTTT.

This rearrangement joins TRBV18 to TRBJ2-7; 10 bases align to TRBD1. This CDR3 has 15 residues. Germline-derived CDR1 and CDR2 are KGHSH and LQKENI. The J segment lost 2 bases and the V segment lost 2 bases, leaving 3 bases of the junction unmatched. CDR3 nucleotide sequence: TGTGCCAGCTCACCAGGGACAGGGGCTACCTACGAGCAGTACTTC. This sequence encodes CASSPGTGATYEQYF.

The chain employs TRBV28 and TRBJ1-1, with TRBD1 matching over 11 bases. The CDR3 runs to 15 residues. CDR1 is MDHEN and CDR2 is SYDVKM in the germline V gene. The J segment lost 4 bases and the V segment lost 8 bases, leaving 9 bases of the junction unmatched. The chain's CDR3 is CASHGQGAGGTEAFF. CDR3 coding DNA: TGTGCCAGCCATGGACAGGGGGCGGGCGGCACTGAAGCTTTCTTT.

In DNA form, the CDR3 reads TGTGCCAGCAGCTTGACGGGGGGGGAATATGGCTACACCTTC. Its translation: CASSLTGGEYGYTF. The V gene is TRBV7-2, the J gene TRBJ1-2; D is perhaps TRBD1 (5 bases). From germline, CDR1 is SGHTA and CDR2 FQGNSA. Trimming stripped 3 bases from V and 5 bases from J, with 13 bases between. The CDR3 consists of 14 residues.

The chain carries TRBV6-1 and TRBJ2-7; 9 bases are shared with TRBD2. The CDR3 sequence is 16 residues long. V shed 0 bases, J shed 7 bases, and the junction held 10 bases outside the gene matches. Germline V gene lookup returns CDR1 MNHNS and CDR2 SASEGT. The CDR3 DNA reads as TGTGCCAGCAGTGAAGCGCTGGCTAGCGGGGCGGGGGAGCAGTACTTC. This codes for CASSEALASGAGEQYF.

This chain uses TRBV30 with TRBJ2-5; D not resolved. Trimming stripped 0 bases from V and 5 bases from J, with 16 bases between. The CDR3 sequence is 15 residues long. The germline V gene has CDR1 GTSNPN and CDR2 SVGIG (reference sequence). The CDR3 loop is CAWSVGGQSRETQYF. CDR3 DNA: TGTGCCTGGAGTGTAGGTGGGCAGTCACGGGAGACCCAGTACTTC.

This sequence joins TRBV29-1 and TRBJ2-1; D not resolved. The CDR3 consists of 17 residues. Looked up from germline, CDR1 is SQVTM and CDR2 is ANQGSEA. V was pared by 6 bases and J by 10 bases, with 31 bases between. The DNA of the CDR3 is TGCAGCGTCGAATCTCCAATCTCCCTGACCGTCCTCGGGGAGCAGTTCTTC. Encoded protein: CSVESPISLTVLGEQFF.

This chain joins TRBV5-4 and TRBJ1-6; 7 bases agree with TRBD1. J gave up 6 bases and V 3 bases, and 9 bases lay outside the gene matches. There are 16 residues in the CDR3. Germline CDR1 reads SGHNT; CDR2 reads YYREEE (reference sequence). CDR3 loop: CASSSRRAGGNSPLHF. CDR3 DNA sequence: TGTGCCAGCAGCTCGCGACGGGCAGGGGGTAATTCACCCCTCCACTTT.

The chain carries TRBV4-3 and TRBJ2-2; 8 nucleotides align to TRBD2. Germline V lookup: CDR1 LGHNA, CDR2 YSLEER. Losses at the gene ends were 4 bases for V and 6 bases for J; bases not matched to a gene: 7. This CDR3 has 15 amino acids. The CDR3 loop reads CASSPDAGGAGELFF. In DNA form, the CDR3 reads TGCGCCAGCAGCCCAGACGCCGGGGGGGCCGGGGAGCTGTTTTTT.

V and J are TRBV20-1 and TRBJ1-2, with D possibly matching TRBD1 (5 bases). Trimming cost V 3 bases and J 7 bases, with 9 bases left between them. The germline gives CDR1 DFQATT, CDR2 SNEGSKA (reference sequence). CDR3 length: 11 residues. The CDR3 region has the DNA TGCAGTGCTAGCCGACAGTTTGGCTACACCTTC. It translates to CSASRQFGYTF.

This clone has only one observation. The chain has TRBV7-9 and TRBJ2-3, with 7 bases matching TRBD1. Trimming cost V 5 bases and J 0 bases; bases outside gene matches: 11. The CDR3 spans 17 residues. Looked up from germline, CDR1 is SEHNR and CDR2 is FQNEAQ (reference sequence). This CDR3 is CASSRPTWTGSTDTQYF. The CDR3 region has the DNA TGTGCCAGCAGCCGACCTACCTGGACAGGAAGCACAGATACGCAGTATTTT.

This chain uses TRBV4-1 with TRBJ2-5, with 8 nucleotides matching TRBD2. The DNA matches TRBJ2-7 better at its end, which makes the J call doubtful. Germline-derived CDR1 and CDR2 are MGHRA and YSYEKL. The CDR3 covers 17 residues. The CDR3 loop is CASSQDLLTSVPYEQYF. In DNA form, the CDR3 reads TGCGCCAGCAGCCAAGATCTCTTGACTAGCGTGCCCTACGAGCAGTACTTC.

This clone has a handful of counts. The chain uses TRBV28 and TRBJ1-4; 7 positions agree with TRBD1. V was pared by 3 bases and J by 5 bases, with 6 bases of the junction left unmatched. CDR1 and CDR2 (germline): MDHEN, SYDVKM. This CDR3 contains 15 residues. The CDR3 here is CASSFPGQRNEKLFF. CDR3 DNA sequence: TGTGCCAGCAGTTTTCCGGGACAGCGGAATGAAAAACTGTTTTTT.

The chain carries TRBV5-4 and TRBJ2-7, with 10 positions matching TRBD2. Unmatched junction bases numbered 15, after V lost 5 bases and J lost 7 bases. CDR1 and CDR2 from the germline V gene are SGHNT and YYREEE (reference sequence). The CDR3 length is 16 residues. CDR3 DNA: TGTGCCAGCAGTCCGGGATTAGCGGGAGGCGCTGGAGAGCAGTACTTC. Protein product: CASSPGLAGGAGEQYF.